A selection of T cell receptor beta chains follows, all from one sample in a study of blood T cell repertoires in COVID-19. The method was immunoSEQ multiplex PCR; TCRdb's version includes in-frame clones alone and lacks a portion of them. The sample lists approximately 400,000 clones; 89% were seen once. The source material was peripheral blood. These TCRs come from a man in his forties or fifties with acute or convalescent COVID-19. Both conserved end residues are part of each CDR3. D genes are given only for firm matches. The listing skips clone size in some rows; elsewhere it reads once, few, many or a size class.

cdr3_aa: CSANEPRAIGSPLHF; cdr3_nt: TGCAGTGCTAATGAACCCAGGGCTATTGGATCACCCCTCCACTTT; d_call: .; v_call: TRBV20-1; j_call: TRBJ1-6; clone_size: .; cdr3_length: 15
cdr3_aa: CASRRPSGSGELFF; cdr3_nt: TGTGCCAGCAGACGACCCTCGGGGTCCGGGGAGCTGTTTTTT; d_call: .; v_call: TRBV6-5; j_call: TRBJ2-2; clone_size: .; cdr3_length: 14
cdr3_aa: CASGPGGKANTEAFF; cdr3_nt: TGTGCCAGCGGACCAGGGGGCAAAGCGAACACTGAAGCTTTCTTT; d_call: TRBD1; v_call: TRBV28; j_call: TRBJ1-1; clone_size: few; cdr3_length: 15
cdr3_aa: CASSLVGGGQLNTEAFF; cdr3_nt: TGTGCCAGCAGTTTGGTTGGGGGGGGGCAGCTGAACACTGAAGCTTTCTTT; d_call: .; v_call: TRBV27; j_call: TRBJ1-1; clone_size: .; cdr3_length: 17
cdr3_aa: CASSPSPLGLRSYEQYF; cdr3_nt: TGTGCCAGCAGTCCCTCACCCCTGGGACTCCGATCCTACGAGCAGTACTTC; d_call: .; v_call: TRBV27; j_call: TRBJ2-7; clone_size: .; cdr3_length: 17
cdr3_aa: CASSHRDRVYGYTF; cdr3_nt: TGTGCCAGCAGCCACCGGGACAGGGTATATGGCTACACCTTC; d_call: TRBD1; v_call: TRBV7-9; j_call: TRBJ1-2; clone_size: few; cdr3_length: 14
cdr3_aa: CATSWQGRTGGNEKLFF; cdr3_nt: TGTGCCACCTCCTGGCAAGGAAGGACGGGGGGAAATGAAAAACTGTTTTTT; d_call: .; v_call: TRBV18; j_call: TRBJ1-4; clone_size: .; cdr3_length: 17
cdr3_aa: CASSIDVARGGYGYTF; cdr3_nt: TGTGCCAGTAGTATAGATGTTGCCAGGGGCGGCTATGGCTACACCTTC; d_call: .; v_call: TRBV19; j_call: TRBJ1-2; clone_size: .; cdr3_length: 16
cdr3_aa: CASSLEAAVYGYTF; cdr3_nt: TGCGCCAGCAGCTTGGAGGCGGCCGTGTATGGCTACACCTTC; d_call: .; v_call: TRBV5-1; j_call: TRBJ1-2; clone_size: .; cdr3_length: 14
cdr3_aa: CASSYQGFYYGYTF; cdr3_nt: TGTGCCAGCAGTTACCAGGGATTCTACTATGGCTACACCTTC; d_call: .; v_call: TRBV6-2/TRBV6-3; j_call: TRBJ1-2; clone_size: many; cdr3_length: 14
cdr3_aa: CASSPPRGVEQYF; cdr3_nt: TGTGCCAGCAGCCCACCCAGGGGGGTCGAGCAGTACTTC; d_call: .; v_call: TRBV9; j_call: TRBJ2-7; clone_size: .; cdr3_length: 13
cdr3_aa: CASSPSQRTDYNEQFF; cdr3_nt: TGCGCCAGCAGCCCCTCACAAAGGACAGACTACAATGAGCAGTTCTTC; d_call: .; v_call: TRBV4-1; j_call: TRBJ2-1; clone_size: .; cdr3_length: 16
cdr3_aa: CSVATGGTDTQYF; cdr3_nt: TGCAGCGTTGCGACGGGAGGGACAGATACGCAGTATTTT; d_call: TRBD2; v_call: TRBV29-1; j_call: TRBJ2-3; clone_size: few; cdr3_length: 13
cdr3_aa: CASSNRFPEAFF; cdr3_nt: TGTGCCAGTAGTAACAGGTTTCCTGAAGCTTTCTTT; d_call: .; v_call: TRBV19; j_call: TRBJ1-1; clone_size: .; cdr3_length: 12
cdr3_aa: CAWSLGTESNYGYTF; cdr3_nt: TGTGCCTGGAGCCTAGGGACAGAATCTAACTATGGCTACACCTTC; d_call: TRBD1; v_call: TRBV30; j_call: TRBJ1-2; clone_size: .; cdr3_length: 15
cdr3_aa: CASSQEAGLAGPRGDTQYF; cdr3_nt: TGCGCCAGCAGCCAAGAGGCGGGACTAGCGGGGCCCCGGGGAGATACGCAGTATTTT; d_call: TRBD2; v_call: TRBV4-3; j_call: TRBJ2-3; clone_size: .; cdr3_length: 19
cdr3_aa: CASRQDSLNSPLHF; cdr3_nt: TGTGCCAGCAGACAGGACAGCCTTAATTCACCCCTCCACTTT; d_call: .; v_call: TRBV27; j_call: TRBJ1-6; clone_size: .; cdr3_length: 14
cdr3_aa: CASSYEQGETQYF; cdr3_nt: TGTGCCAGCAGTTACGAACAGGGGGAGACCCAGTACTTC; d_call: TRBD1; v_call: TRBV6-5; j_call: TRBJ2-5; clone_size: .; cdr3_length: 13
cdr3_aa: CSASQPSNYNEQFF; cdr3_nt: TGCAGTGCTAGTCAGCCTAGCAACTACAATGAGCAGTTCTTC; d_call: .; v_call: TRBV20-1; j_call: TRBJ2-1; clone_size: .; cdr3_length: 14
cdr3_aa: CASSSGSKNIQYF; cdr3_nt: TGTGCCAGCTCCTCAGGGTCCAAAAACATTCAGTACTTC; d_call: .; v_call: TRBV5-4; j_call: TRBJ2-4; clone_size: once; cdr3_length: 13
cdr3_aa: CASSQDQGDSNQPQHF; cdr3_nt: TGCGCCAGCAGCCAAGATCAGGGGGATAGCAATCAGCCCCAGCATTTT; d_call: TRBD1; v_call: TRBV4-1; j_call: TRBJ1-5; clone_size: .; cdr3_length: 16
cdr3_aa: CASSITGTGGNTIYF; cdr3_nt: TGTGCCAGTAGTATTACCGGGACAGGCGGAAACACCATATATTTT; d_call: TRBD1; v_call: TRBV19; j_call: TRBJ1-3; clone_size: .; cdr3_length: 15
cdr3_aa: CASSETAGKNSPLHF; cdr3_nt: TGCGCCAGCAGTGAGACGGCAGGAAAGAATTCACCCCTCCACTTT; d_call: .; v_call: TRBV10-1; j_call: TRBJ1-6; clone_size: .; cdr3_length: 15
cdr3_aa: CASSLPSGGTDTQYF; cdr3_nt: TGTGCCAGCAGCTTACCTAGCGGGGGCACAGATACGCAGTATTTT; d_call: TRBD2; v_call: TRBV5-6; j_call: TRBJ2-3; clone_size: .; cdr3_length: 15
cdr3_aa: CASNNYRGTEAFF; cdr3_nt: TGTGCCAGCAACAATTACAGGGGAACTGAAGCTTTCTTT; d_call: TRBD1; v_call: TRBV11-2; j_call: TRBJ1-1; clone_size: .; cdr3_length: 13
cdr3_aa: CASSARTSGSYEQYF; cdr3_nt: TGCGCCAGCAGCGCCCGGACTAGCGGGAGTTACGAGCAGTACTTC; d_call: TRBD2; v_call: TRBV5-1; j_call: TRBJ2-7; clone_size: .; cdr3_length: 15
cdr3_aa: CASSLVGGLGPPLHF; cdr3_nt: TGTGCCAGCAGCTTGGTCGGGGGGCTTGGGCCACCCCTCCACTTT; d_call: .; v_call: TRBV5-6; j_call: TRBJ1-6; clone_size: .; cdr3_length: 15